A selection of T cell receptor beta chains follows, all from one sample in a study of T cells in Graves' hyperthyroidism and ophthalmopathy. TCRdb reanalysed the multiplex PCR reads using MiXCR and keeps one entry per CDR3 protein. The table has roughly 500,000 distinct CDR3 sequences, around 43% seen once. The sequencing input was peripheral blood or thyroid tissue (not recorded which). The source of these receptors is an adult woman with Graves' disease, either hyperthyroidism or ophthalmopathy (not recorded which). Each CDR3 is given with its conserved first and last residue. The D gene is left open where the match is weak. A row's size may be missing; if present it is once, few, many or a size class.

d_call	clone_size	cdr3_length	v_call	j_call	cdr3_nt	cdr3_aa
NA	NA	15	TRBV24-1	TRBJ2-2	TGTGCCACCAGTGTTGGTAGCGGCTACACCGGGGAGCTGTTTTTT	CATSVGSGYTGELFF
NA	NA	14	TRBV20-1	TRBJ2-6	TGCAGCGCATGGTTGGGCTCTGGGGCCAACGTCCTGACTTTC	CSAWLGSGANVLTF
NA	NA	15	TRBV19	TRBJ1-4	TGTGCCAGCTCCGGGACGGGGCCGGCCAATGAAAAACTGTTTTTT	CASSGTGPANEKLFF
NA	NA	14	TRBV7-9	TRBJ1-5	TGTGCCAGCAGCCACCGGGAGGGCGGGCAGCCCCAGCATTTT	CASSHREGGQPQHF
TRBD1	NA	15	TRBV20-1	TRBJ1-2	TGCAGTGCTTATGAAAGACAGGGGGCAGACTATGGCTACACCTTC	CSAYERQGADYGYTF
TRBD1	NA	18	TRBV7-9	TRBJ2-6	TGTGCCAGCAGCCGTCGGGACAGGGGGCTCTCTGGGGCCAACGTCCTGACTTTC	CASSRRDRGLSGANVLTF
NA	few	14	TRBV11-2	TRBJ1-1	TGTGCCAGCAGCTTCGGACGTCAAAGCACGGGAGCTTTCTTT	CASSFGRQSTGAFF
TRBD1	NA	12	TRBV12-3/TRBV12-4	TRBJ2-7	TGTGCCAGCAGTCCCGGGACAGCCATCCGGTACTTC	CASSPGTAIRYF
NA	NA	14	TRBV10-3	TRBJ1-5	TGTGCCACCAACTTGGGCGGGGCAGTAGAGACCCAGCATTTT	CATNLGGAVETQHF
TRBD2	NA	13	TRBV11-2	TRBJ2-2	TGTGCCAGCAGCATCGGGACTAGCGGGGAGCTGTTTTTT	CASSIGTSGELFF
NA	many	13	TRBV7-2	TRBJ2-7	TGTGCCAGCAGCTTGTATTCGAACTACGAGCAGTACTTC	CASSLYSNYEQYF
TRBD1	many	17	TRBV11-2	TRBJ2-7	TGTGCCAGCAGCTTAGATCGGGGACAGGGGGCCTCCTACGAGCAGTACTTC	CASSLDRGQGASYEQYF
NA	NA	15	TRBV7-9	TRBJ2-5	TGTGCCAGCAGCATCCACGGCGGGAACACTGAGACCCAGTACTTC	CASSIHGGNTETQYF
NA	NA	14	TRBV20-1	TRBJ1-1	TGCAGTGCTAGAGATCGGGTGGGATTCACTGAAGCTTTCTTT	CSARDRVGFTEAFF
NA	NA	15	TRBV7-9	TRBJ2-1	TGTGCCAGCAGACTGAGGGGGGCCTCCTACAATGAGCAGTTCTTC	CASRLRGASYNEQFF
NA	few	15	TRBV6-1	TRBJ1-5	TGTGCCAGCACCACGAGTTCCGAGAGGCTTCAGCCCCAGCATTTT	CASTTSSERLQPQHF
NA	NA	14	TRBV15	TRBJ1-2	TGTGCCACCAGCAGCCGCTGGGGAACCGATGGCTACACCTTC	CATSSRWGTDGYTF
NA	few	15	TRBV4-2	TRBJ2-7	TGTGCCAGCAGCCAAGACCCGACGGGACTCTACGAGCAGTACTTC	CASSQDPTGLYEQYF
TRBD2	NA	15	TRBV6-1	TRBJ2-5	TGTGCCAGCAGTAGCGGTAGCGGGAGGGGAGAGACCCAGTACTTC	CASSSGSGRGETQYF
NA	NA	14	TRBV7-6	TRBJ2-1	TGTGCCAGCAGCTTAGTGCAGGGTTACAATGAGCAGTTCTTC	CASSLVQGYNEQFF
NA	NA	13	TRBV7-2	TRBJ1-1	TGTGCCAGCAGCTTAGTGGGGGGCGCTGAAGCTTTCTTT	CASSLVGGAEAFF
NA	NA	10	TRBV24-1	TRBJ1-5	TGTGCCACCAGAAAAGAGACCCAGCATTTT	CATRKETQHF
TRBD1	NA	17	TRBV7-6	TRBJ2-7	TGTGCCAGCAGCTCCGTTTCCGGGACAGGGAACTCCTACGAGCAGTACTTC	CASSSVSGTGNSYEQYF
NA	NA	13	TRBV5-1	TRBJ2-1	TGCGCCAGCAGCTTGGACCTAGGGAATGAGCAGTTCTTC	CASSLDLGNEQFF
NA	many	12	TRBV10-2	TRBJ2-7	TGCGCCAGCAGTATCTCAGGCTACGAGCAGTACTTC	CASSISGYEQYF
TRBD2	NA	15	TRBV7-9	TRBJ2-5	TGTGCCAGCAGCTTAAGCCACGGGAGGCATGAGACCCAGTACTTC	CASSLSHGRHETQYF
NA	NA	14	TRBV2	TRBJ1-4	TGTGCCAGCAGGGCCGGACAGATTAATGAAAAACTGTTTTTT	CASRAGQINEKLFF
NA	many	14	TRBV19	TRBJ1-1	TGTGCCAGTAGTAGGGGCGGACAGAACACTGAAGCTTTCTTT	CASSRGGQNTEAFF
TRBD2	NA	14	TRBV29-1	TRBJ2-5	TGCAGCGTCCATAGCGGGGAGGGTGGGGAGACCCAGTACTTC	CSVHSGEGGETQYF
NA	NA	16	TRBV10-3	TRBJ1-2	TGTGCCATCAGTCCCTCTTTGGGCAGGGATAACTATGGCTACACCTTC	CAISPSLGRDNYGYTF
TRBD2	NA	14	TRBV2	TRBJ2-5	TGTGCCGCCACTAGCGGGAGCGGCTCAGAGACCCAGTACTTC	CAATSGSGSETQYF
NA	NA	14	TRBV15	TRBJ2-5	TGTGCCACCAGCAGTCTCCGGCAGCAAGAGACCCAGTACTTC	CATSSLRQQETQYF
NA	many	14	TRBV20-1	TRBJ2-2	TGCAGTGCTAGGGGTGGCGCCGCCGCCACGGAGCTGTTTTTT	CSARGGAAATELFF
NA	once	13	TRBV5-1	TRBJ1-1	TGCGCCAGCAGCTTGGACACCGACACTGAAGCTTTCTTT	CASSLDTDTEAFF
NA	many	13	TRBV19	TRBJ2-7	TGTGCCAGTAGGAAATCAGGCTCCTACGAGCAGTACTTC	CASRKSGSYEQYF
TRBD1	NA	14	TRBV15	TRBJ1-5	TGTGCTACCGGACAGGGCAATTTTCATCAGCCCCAGCATTTT	CATGQGNFHQPQHF